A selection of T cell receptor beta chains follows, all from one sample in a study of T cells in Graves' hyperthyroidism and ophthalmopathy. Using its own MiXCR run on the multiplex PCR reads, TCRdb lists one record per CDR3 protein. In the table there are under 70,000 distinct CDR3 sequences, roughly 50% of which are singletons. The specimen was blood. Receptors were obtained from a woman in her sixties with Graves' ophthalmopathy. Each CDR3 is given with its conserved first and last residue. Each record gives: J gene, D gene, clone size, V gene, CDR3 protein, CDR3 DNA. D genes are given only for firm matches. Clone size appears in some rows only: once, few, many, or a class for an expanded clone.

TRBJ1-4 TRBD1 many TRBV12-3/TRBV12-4 CASRPGTANEKLFF TGTGCCAGCCGCCCCGGGACAGCTAATGAAAAACTGTTTTTT
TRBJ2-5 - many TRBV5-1 CASSLGQPGETQYF TGCGCCAGCAGCCTGGGACAACCCGGGGAGACCCAGTACTTC
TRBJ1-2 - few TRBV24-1 CATSLAGHGYTF TGTGCCACCAGTCTCGCAGGCCATGGCTACACCTTC
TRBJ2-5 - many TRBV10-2 CATALGPPRETQYF TGCGCCACCGCCCTGGGACCGCCGAGAGAGACCCAGTACTTC
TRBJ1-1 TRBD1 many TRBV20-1 CSARGQRSDTEAFF TGCAGTGCTAGGGGACAGAGATCGGACACTGAAGCTTTCTTT
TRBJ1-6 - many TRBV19 CASSIGPGYNSPLHF TGTGCCAGTAGTATTGGCCCCGGGTATAATTCACCCCTCCACTTT
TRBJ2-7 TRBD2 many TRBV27 CASSPTSGSYEQYF TGTGCCAGCAGTCCGACTAGCGGGAGTTACGAGCAGTACTTC
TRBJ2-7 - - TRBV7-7 CASSLGQCIYEQYF TGTGCTAGCAGCTTAGGACAGTGCATATACGAGCAGTACTTC
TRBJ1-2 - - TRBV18 CASSPGRTNGAGYGYTF TGTGCCAGCTCACCGGGACGGACTAATGGGGCAGGCTATGGCTACACCTTC
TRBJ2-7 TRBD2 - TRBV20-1 CSARDSQAGGAYEQYF TGCAGTGCTAGAGATAGCCAAGCGGGAGGAGCATACGAGCAGTACTTC
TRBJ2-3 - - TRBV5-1 CASMEVFGGNEQYF TGCGCCAGCATGGAGGTCTTCGGTGGTAATGAGCAGTATTTT
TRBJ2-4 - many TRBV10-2 CAGGGGPNIQYF TGCGCCGGGGGGGGCGGGCCAAACATTCAGTACTTC
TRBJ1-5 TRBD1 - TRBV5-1 CVSSRWTGANQPQHF TGCGTCAGCAGCAGGTGGACAGGCGCCAATCAGCCCCAGCATTTT
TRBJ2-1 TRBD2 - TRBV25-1 CASSDTGTSIYNEQFF TGTGCCAGCAGTGACACCGGGACTAGCATTTACAATGAGCAGTTCTTC
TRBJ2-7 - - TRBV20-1 CRVASGSFVYF -
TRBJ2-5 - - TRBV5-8 CASSGGTVQETQYF TGTGCCAGCAGCGGAGGGACAGTCCAAGAGACCCAGTACTTC
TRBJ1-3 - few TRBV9 CASSVVAGPNTIYF TGTGCCAGCAGCGTAGTCGCAGGACCAAACACCATATATTTT